These 20 T cell receptor beta chains were sequenced from one sample in a study of cytomegalovirus exposure and HLA in healthy donors (dated by TCRdb to the late 2010s). To prepare the library, the immunoSEQ multiplex PCR assay was applied. A mixture of 60 forward primers for TCR Vbeta segments and 13 reverse primers for TCR Jbeta segments was used in the multiplex PCR. TCRdb re-hosts the immuneACCESS table, in-frame sequences only. Its copies lack some clones; in the studies checked, an unresolved V gene accounts for under half of them, and the cause for the rest is not known. The sample table contains some 120,000 clones; only one count was recorded for 79% of them. Roughly 2% of the sample goes to the ten largest clones. Input material: PBMCs. The receptor source for this set is a man between 18 and 29 years old in good health and CMV-seronegative.

This clone was seen a few times. The V gene is TRBV2, the J gene TRBJ1-1, with a possible D match to TRBD1 (6 bases). Germline values: CDR1 SNHLY, CDR2 FYNNEI. The ends were cut back, 8 bases at V and 5 bases at J, with 21 bases in the middle. The CDR3 is 15 residues long. CDR3 residues: CASGPQGSVLTEAFF. The CDR3 coding sequence is TGTGCCAGCGGCCCTCAGGGGTCTGTCTTGACTGAAGCTTTCTTT. The variable domain in full, with the rest retrieved from reference TRBV2 and TRBJ1-1, is EPEVTQTPSHQVTQMGQEVILRCVPISNHLYFYWYRQILGQKVEFLVSFYNNEISEKSEIFDDQFSVERPDGSNFTLKIRSTKLEDSAMYFCASGPQGSVLTEAFFGQGTRLTVV.

The chain carries TRBV2 and TRBJ2-1; the D gene is possibly TRBD2 (5 bases). V shed 6 bases and J shed 7 bases, with 19 bases lying between them. Germline V lookup: CDR1 SNHLY, CDR2 FYNNEI. This CDR3 has 15 residues. Here the CDR3 DNA reads TGTGCCAGCAGGGCTCCTTTCAGGACTGAGAATGAGCAGTTCTTC. Translated: CASRAPFRTENEQFF.

The rearrangement joins TRBV5-4 to TRBJ2-7, with 9 bases matching TRBD2. The germline CDR1 and CDR2 sequences are SGHNT and YYREEE (reference sequence). J was trimmed by 5 bases and V by 2 bases; bases with no gene match: 5. This CDR3 spans 14 amino acids. Here the CDR3 reads CASSFSGSINEQYF. The DNA of the CDR3 is TGTGCCAGCAGCTTTAGCGGGAGTATCAACGAGCAGTACTTC.

This clone was counted once. CDR3 residues: CASSPTRDRGVEQYF. In nucleotides, the CDR3 is TGTGCCAGCAGCCCGACCCGGGACAGGGGGGTCGAGCAGTACTTC. The gene calls are TRBV7-6 and TRBJ2-7; 11 nucleotides line up with TRBD1. This CDR3 contains 15 residues. CDR1 is SGHVS and CDR2 is FNYEAQ in the germline V gene. V lost 5 bases and J lost 6; bases outside the gene matches: 9.

This chain connects TRBV28 to TRBJ2-5; D remains unclear. The J call may be wrong; the DNA end is better matched by TRBJ2-7. CDR1 is MDHEN, CDR2 SYDVKM, per germline. This CDR3 has 12 amino acids. CDR3 amino acids: CASSSVPPEQYF. The CDR3 nucleotides read TGTGCCAGCAGTTCGGTTCCGCCCGAGCAGTACTTC.

DNA for the CDR3: TGTGCCAGCTCACCGCTAGCGGACCGCACAGATACGCAGTATTTT. Translating it yields CASSPLADRTDTQYF. The chain links TRBV18 to TRBJ2-3, with TRBD2 identical over 7 bases. The ends lost 3 bases at V and 1 base at J; junction bases unmatched: 4. Germline loops: CDR1 KGHSH, CDR2 LQKENI. The CDR3 is 15 residues long.

The chain joins TRBV12-5 to TRBJ2-1; possibly TRBD2 for D (5 bases). V lost 1 base, J lost 3 bases, and 10 bases lay in between. From germline, CDR1 is LGHNT and CDR2 FRNRAP. CDR3 length: 15 residues. CDR3 coding DNA: TGTGCTAGTGGTTTGGGGACTTCTCGCTACAATGAGCAGTTCTTC. This gives the protein CASGLGTSRYNEQFF.

The J gene is TRBJ1-6, the V gene TRBV10-3; TRBD1 agrees at 7 bases. The CDR3 is made up of 16 amino acids. With V trimmed by 5 bases and J by 9 bases, 13 bases remained unmatched. Germline V lookup: CDR1 ENHRY, CDR2 SYGVKD. The DNA of the CDR3 is TGTGCCATCAGTTCGACAGGGCGCGGCGAAACTTCACCCCTCCACTTT. Its translation is CAISSTGRGETSPLHF.

This clone was picked up one time. This sequence joins TRBV5-1 and TRBJ2-2, with D maybe TRBD2 (6 bases). In germline, CDR1 is SGHRS, CDR2 YFSETQ. The V end lost 5 bases, the J end lost 6 bases, and 14 bases lay between the germline ends. This CDR3 region has 14 residues. The CDR3: CASRLGGPPGELFF. CDR3 nucleotide sequence: TGCGCCAGCAGACTCGGAGGGCCCCCCGGGGAGCTGTTTTTT.

The rearrangement links TRBV6-5 to TRBJ1-1, with a possible D match to TRBD1 (5 bases). The CDR3 consists of 14 residues. Trimming left V 5 bases short and J 10 bases short, with 20 bases between. Germline values: CDR1 MNHEY, CDR2 SVGAGI. CDR3 sequence (DNA): TGTGCCAGCAGTCCCCCTCATGGGTTGGGGGGAGCTTTCTTT. Translated, it gives CASSPPHGLGGAFF.

The chain has TRBV28 and TRBJ2-7, with D maybe TRBD1 (6 bases). CDR1 and CDR2 (germline): MDHEN, SYDVKM. The CDR3 is 13 residues long. Trimming removed 7 bases at V and 1 base at J, with 11 bases between. This CDR3 is CASTNRVSYEQYF. Written as DNA, the CDR3 is TGTGCCAGCACTAACAGGGTGTCCTACGAGCAGTACTTC. The full variable domain, with the rest looked up from reference TRBV28 and TRBJ2-7, is DVKVTQSSRYLVKRTGEKVFLECVQDMDHENMFWYRQDPGLGLRLIYFSYDVKMKEKGDIPEGYSVSREKKERFSLILESASTNQTSMYLCASTNRVSYEQYFGPGTRLTVT.

V gene TRBV10-1 combines with J gene TRBJ2-5, with 10 positions matching TRBD1. This CDR3 region has 15 residues. Trimming cost V 3 bases and J 4 bases; bases outside gene matches: 5. The germline gives CDR1 WNHNN, CDR2 SYGVQD (reference sequence). The CDR3, as DNA: TGCGCCAGCAGTGAAGGGACAGGGGATGGAGAGACCCAGTACTTC. Translated: CASSEGTGDGETQYF.

The rearrangement links TRBV5-1 to TRBJ2-3, with D possibly matching TRBD2 (5 bases). This CDR3 comprises 16 residues. V was clipped by 5 bases and J by 6 bases, with 22 bases between them. The V gene's germline CDR1 is SGHRS and CDR2 YFSETQ. For the CDR3, the DNA is TGCGCCAGCAGTGCCCTGTGGAGCGGTTCTTCCGATACGCAGTATTTT. Translated: CASSALWSGSSDTQYF.

The chain has TRBV5-1 and TRBJ1-2; 11 bases line up with TRBD1. V lost 0 bases and J lost 9; bases outside the gene matches: 16. The V gene's germline CDR1 is SGHRS and CDR2 YFSETQ. The length of the CDR3 is 18 residues. The CDR3: CASSLAPWTGGSPRSYTF. The CDR3 DNA sequence: TGCGCCAGCAGCTTGGCACCCTGGACAGGGGGCTCTCCTAGGAGCTACACCTTC.

The V call is TRBV9, the J call TRBJ2-7, with D perhaps TRBD2 (6 bases). With 4 bases removed from V and 7 bases from J, the gap between germline ends came to 18 bases. CDR1 is SGDLS and CDR2 is YYNGEE in the germline V gene. This CDR3 region has 14 residues. DNA of the CDR3: TGTGCCAGCAGCCTAGGGAGGCTTTCTGGGGAGCAGTACTTC. Translation: CASSLGRLSGEQYF.

This chain uses TRBV30 with TRBJ1-5; D is perhaps TRBD1 (6 bases). Trimming left V 3 bases short and J 1 base short, with 10 bases between. The CDR3 is 14 residues long. Germline V gene data show CDR1 as GTSNPN and CDR2 as SVGIG (reference sequence). CDR3 sequence (DNA): TGTGCCTGGAGCGGACAGATAAGCAATCAGCCCCAGCATTTT. Its protein is CAWSGQISNQPQHF.

The chain joins TRBV10-2 to TRBJ2-5; the match to TRBD1 covers 11 bases. The CDR3 is made up of 15 amino acids. V shed 6 bases and J 5 bases; nucleotides not matched to a gene: 8. Germline V gene data show CDR1 as WSHSY and CDR2 as SAAADI. The CDR3 DNA reads as TGCGCCAGCAGGGACAGGGGGCGAGTTTGGGAGACCCAGTACTTC. The encoded protein is CASRDRGRVWETQYF.

The chain links TRBV10-3 to TRBJ2-7; 9 bases map to TRBD1. V was pared by 6 bases and J by 2 bases, with 5 bases of the junction left unmatched. CDR3 length: 14 residues. Germline V gene data show CDR1 as ENHRY and CDR2 as SYGVKD. CDR3 sequence (DNA): TGTGCCATCAGGCCGGACAGGGGTACCTACGAGCAGTACTTC. Amino acids: CAIRPDRGTYEQYF.

The chain carries TRBV6-5 and TRBJ1-1; D is ambiguous. CDR3 length: 13 amino acids. CDR1 and CDR2 from the germline V gene are MNHEY and SVGAGI. Trimming removed 5 bases from V and 0 bases from J, with 7 bases in between. The CDR3 nucleotides are TGTGCCAGCAGTCCCTCTATGAACACTGAAGCTTTCTTT. Protein sequence: CASSPSMNTEAFF.

The CDR3 DNA follows: TGCGCCAGCAGCCGAATACTAGGATTGGCAGATACGCAGTATTTT. This codes for CASSRILGLADTQYF. The rearrangement uses TRBV4-3 and TRBJ2-3, with a weak D call TRBD2 (5 bases). This CDR3 contains 15 residues. The V gene lost 4 bases and the J gene lost 4 bases, with 15 bases spanning the gap. Germline V lookup: CDR1 LGHNA, CDR2 YSLEER.